What follows is one T cell receptor beta chain and its context. As yet, its antigen is unknown. The record originates from a study of cytomegalovirus exposure and HLA in healthy donors. Study results and caveats: Rare TCR sequences predominated, though certain public TCRs were found in many donors. Analysis performed later found roughly 18,000 TCR beta sequences associated with HLA alleles at 0.05 false discovery rate.

13 Jbeta primers and 60 Vbeta primers were used for the PCR. This table comes from immunoSEQ multiplex PCR, and its TCRdb copy is limited to in-frame clones, with some not included. The table lists 150,000 to 200,000 clones, around three quarters of them singletons, with around 1% in the top ten. Sequenced material: PBMCs. The source is a woman aged 40 to 55 in good health and CMV-seronegative.

The CDR3 DNA sequence: TGTGCCAGCAGCTGGGTAGGAGGAGACAATGAGCAGTTCTTC. Protein product: CASSWVGGDNEQFF. The J gene is TRBJ2-1, the V gene TRBV5-4; maybe TRBD2 (5 bases). The CDR3 runs 14 residues. In germline, CDR1 is SGHNT, CDR2 YYREEE (reference sequence). Trimming shortened V by 3 bases and J by 5 bases, and 12 bases separated the two germline ends.